Listed below are T cell receptor beta chains from one sample, sequenced in a study of blood T cell repertoires in COVID-19. Only in-frame clones appear in the TCRdb table, and some are missing; sequencing was by immunoSEQ multiplex PCR. The table includes hundreds of thousands of clones, roughly 90% detected once. The sample comprised peripheral blood. The origin of the receptors is a woman in her 50s with active or convalescent COVID-19. Each CDR3 is given with its conserved first and last residue. The D gene is left open where the match is weak. Rows give clone size only sometimes, using once, few, many, or a class for an expanded clone.

j_call	d_call	v_call	clone_size	cdr3_nt	cdr3_aa
TRBJ1-1	TRBD1	TRBV6-6	.	TGTGCCAGCAGCCCTCGGACAGGGGGCTCTGAAGCTTTCTTT	CASSPRTGGSEAFF
TRBJ2-7	.	TRBV28	.	TGTGCCAGCAGTCCTAGGAGGAGCGGAAGCTCCTACGAGCAGTACTTC	CASSPRRSGSSYEQYF
TRBJ2-3	TRBD1	TRBV5-1	.	TGCGCCAGCAGCACTATGGGACAGGGGGGCACAGATACGCAGTATTTT	CASSTMGQGGTDTQYF
TRBJ1-2	.	TRBV9	.	TGTGCCAGCACTCCCACAGGCCCGAGGTCCTATGGCTACACCTTC	CASTPTGPRSYGYTF
TRBJ1-6	.	TRBV19	.	TGTGCCAGTAGTATACGGGGAGCTAATTCACCCCTCCACTTT	CASSIRGANSPLHF
TRBJ1-5	TRBD1	TRBV9	.	TGTGCCAGCAGCGCACGGACAGGGTCCAGCAATCAGCCCCAGCATTTT	CASSARTGSSNQPQHF
TRBJ1-1	.	TRBV15	.	TGTGCCACCATGCTGAACAGGGTAGGCACTGAAGCTTTCTTT	CATMLNRVGTEAFF
TRBJ2-6	.	TRBV28	.	TGTGCCAGCAGACAGCCCAGCTCTGGGGCCAACGTCCTGACTTTC	CASRQPSSGANVLTF
TRBJ2-1	TRBD1	TRBV30	.	TGTGCCTGGGACAGGGATCATTACAATGAGCAGTTCTTC	CAWDRDHYNEQFF
TRBJ1-2	.	TRBV10-3	.	TGTGCCATCCGTGGCCGAAAGGGGGGGGACTATGGCTACACCTTC	CAIRGRKGGDYGYTF
TRBJ2-7	.	TRBV7-2	.	TGTGCCAGCAGCCAAGCCGACAGAAGATCCTACGAGCAGTACTTC	CASSQADRRSYEQYF
TRBJ1-1	.	TRBV6-5	.	TGTGCCAGCAGTTACGCGGCAGGGAGGGAAGCTTTCTTT	CASSYAAGREAFF
TRBJ2-7	TRBD2	TRBV4-2	.	TGTGCCAGCAGCCAAGAACTAGCGGGAACAATTTACGAGCAGTACTTC	CASSQELAGTIYEQYF
TRBJ1-2	.	TRBV30	.	TGTGCCTGGAAATATCGGACAGACTATGGCTACACCTTC	CAWKYRTDYGYTF
TRBJ2-7	.	TRBV11-2	.	TGTGCCAGCAGCTTAGACAGCTACGAGCAGTACTTC	CASSLDSYEQYF
TRBJ2-7	.	TRBV29-1	.	TGCAGCGCATTGACCCCTCGGGGCTACGAGCAGTACTTC	CSALTPRGYEQYF
TRBJ2-5	.	TRBV2	once	TGTGCCAGCAGTGAAGGCCGGTACCAAGAGACCCAGTACTTC	CASSEGRYQETQYF
TRBJ2-3	TRBD2	TRBV7-8	.	TGTGCCAGCAGCTTTTGGACTAGCGGGACTAGCACAGATACGCAGTATTTT	CASSFWTSGTSTDTQYF
TRBJ1-2	TRBD1	TRBV6-2/TRBV6-3	once	TGTGCCAGCAGTCCCGGGACAGGGAGTGGCTACACCTTC	CASSPGTGSGYTF
TRBJ1-2	TRBD1	TRBV11-2	.	TGTGCCAGCAGCCGGATAACAGGGGATGGCTACACCTTC	CASSRITGDGYTF
TRBJ1-1	.	TRBV15	.	TGTGCCACCAGCAGAGACCTCAACACTGAAGCTTTCTTT	CATSRDLNTEAFF
TRBJ2-7	.	TRBV4-3	.	TGCGCCAGCAGCCAAGTAAAGGGAGAGTACGAGCAGTACTTC	CASSQVKGEYEQYF
TRBJ2-7	.	TRBV4-1	.	TGCGCCAGCAGCCAAGAGGGGGACACCAGGTACGAGCAGTACTTC	CASSQEGDTRYEQYF
TRBJ2-2	TRBD1	TRBV7-2	.	TGTGCCAGCAGCTTAAACGCGGTTGCAGGGGGCACCGGGGAGCTGTTTTTT	CASSLNAVAGGTGELFF
TRBJ2-3	TRBD2	TRBV11-2	.	TGTGCCAGCAGCAGTGAGGCTAGCGGGAAACCAGATACGCAGTATTTT	CASSSEASGKPDTQYF
TRBJ1-5	TRBD1	TRBV2	.	TGTGCCAGCAACAAACGGGGCAGGGGGCGACTGCCCCAGCATTTT	CASNKRGRGRLPQHF
TRBJ1-5	TRBD1	TRBV30	.	TGTGCCTGGAGGGACAGGGGAATACCTATAAGCAATCAGCCCCAGCATTTT	CAWRDRGIPISNQPQHF
TRBJ2-7	TRBD1	TRBV7-2	.	TGTGCCAGCAGAACAGGGGGCTCCTACGAGCAGTACTTC	CASRTGGSYEQYF
TRBJ2-1	TRBD1	TRBV7-7	.	TGTGCTAGCAGCTTAGGGACAGGGATCGATGAGCAGTTCTTC	CASSLGTGIDEQFF
TRBJ1-1	TRBD1	TRBV2	.	TGTGCCAGCAGAGGACGTGACAGGGGAAGTGCTGAAGCTTTCTTT	CASRGRDRGSAEAFF
TRBJ2-2	.	TRBV6-5	.	TGTGCCAGCAGTCCGACAGCGCCGGACACCGGGGAGCTGTTTTTT	CASSPTAPDTGELFF
TRBJ1-4	TRBD1	TRBV27	.	TGTGCCAGCACCGATTTACAGGGGCGCGAAAAACTGTTTTTT	CASTDLQGREKLFF
TRBJ1-5	.	TRBV27	once	TGTGCCAGCAGGACGGCGGGTCAGCCCCAGCATTTT	CASRTAGQPQHF
TRBJ1-5	.	TRBV5-1	.	TGCGCCAGCAGCTTGATAGCCGGGGACAATCAGCCCCAGCATTTT	CASSLIAGDNQPQHF
TRBJ1-5	.	TRBV30	.	TGTGCCTGGAGTGTAGACACGATACGGGGAAGCAATCAGCCCCAGCATTTT	CAWSVDTIRGSNQPQHF
TRBJ1-1	.	TRBV5-1	.	TGCGCCAGCAGCTTCAGGTCGGGGGACACTGAAGCTTTCTTT	CASSFRSGDTEAFF
TRBJ1-5	.	TRBV10-3	.	TGTGCCATCAGCCCGAGCGAAATGCAGCCCCAGCATTTT	CAISPSEMQPQHF
TRBJ2-7	TRBD1	TRBV4-2	.	TGTGCCAGCAGCCCAGGGACGGGACAGCCCGCCTACGAGCAGTACTTC	CASSPGTGQPAYEQYF
TRBJ2-7	TRBD2	TRBV27	.	TGTGCCAGCAGTTCCCCACTACTAGCGGGTCGCTACGAGCAGTACTTC	CASSSPLLAGRYEQYF
TRBJ1-1	TRBD1	TRBV13	.	TGTGCCAGCAGCTTAGGACAGGGAACAGGGGGCACTGAAGCTTTCTTT	CASSLGQGTGGTEAFF
TRBJ2-1	TRBD2	TRBV7-3	.	TGTGCCAGCAGCTCACTAGCGGGGTACAATGAGCAGTTCTTC	CASSSLAGYNEQFF
TRBJ1-6	.	TRBV6-5	.	TGTGCCAGCAGTTACGGTACAGGGAATTCACCCCTCCACTTT	CASSYGTGNSPLHF
TRBJ2-5	.	TRBV5-1	once	TGCGCCAGCAGCTTGAGAAGCGGGCCCATGCAAGAGACCCAGTACTTC	CASSLRSGPMQETQYF
TRBJ2-2	TRBD1	TRBV5-1	.	TGCGCCAGCAGCTTGGTTCAGGGGGCGGACACCGGGGAGCTGTTTTTT	CASSLVQGADTGELFF
TRBJ2-5	TRBD2	TRBV5-5	once	TGTGCCAGCAGCTGGGCCCCTAGCGGGGGACAAGAGACCCAGTACTTC	CASSWAPSGGQETQYF
TRBJ2-2	.	TRBV12-5	.	TGTGCTAGTGGCTCCGACACGAACACCGGGGAGCTGTTTTTT	CASGSDTNTGELFF